The entry below gives a single T cell receptor beta chain sequence along with its context. The antigen is not known. This CDR3 comprises 19 residues. V lost 5 bases, J lost 4 bases, and 30 bases lay in between. This sample was included in a study of vaccination effects on CD4 cells after COVID-19. Whole-study context: Both early and late time points after vaccination provided samples from a few convalescent patients.

Upon completion of 10 to 11 days in culture, CD4+ T cells were isolated. The person had PCR-confirmed SARS-CoV-2 infection between March and December 2020. Each participant was given two doses of one vaccine (BNT162b2 or mRNA-1273). Both day 3 and day 7 saw half the medium replaced with IL-2 medium. Assay used: immunoSEQ multiplex PCR; TCRdb lists only in-frame clones, some missing. The sample includes tens of thousands of clones, around three quarters seen only once; the top ten take approximately 5.4%. General observations from the study: Mainly new clones induced by vaccination were found among post-vaccine spike-reactive clones in convalescents. The study had few convalescent patients and no early post-infection timepoints.

The sample was CD4+ T cells from PBMCs cultured without peptide, taken after COVID-19 vaccination. This chain joins TRBV5-3 and TRBJ1-1; D perhaps matches TRBD1 (5 bases). TRBV5-3 is recorded as an ORF, its role being uncertain. The receptor's source is a human donor who had a prior SARS-CoV-2 infection. The CDR3 spells CARSRLRSGTFGGCTEAFF. Here the CDR3 DNA reads TGTGCCAGAAGTCGACTTAGGTCCGGGACGTTCGGAGGGTGCACTGAAGCTTTCTTT.